This section outlines one T cell receptor beta chain sequence together with its context. The method was immunoSEQ multiplex PCR; TCRdb's version includes in-frame clones alone and lacks a portion of them. This sample has around 58,000 clones, with 90% to 95% found just once. This specimen comes from a study of OX40 agonist ivuxolimab in advanced cancers. The CDR3 contains 16 residues. Germline CDR1 is SGHTA and CDR2 is FQGTGA. Trimming removed 1 base from V and 5 bases from J; junction bases left unmatched: 7. This TCR derives from an adult with an advanced solid tumor such as melanoma, head and neck, liver or kidney cancer. The specimen comprised CD4+ or CD8+ T cells sorted from blood, sampled in a trial of the OX40 agonist ivuxolimab. The V and J genes are TRBV7-3 and TRBJ2-1, with 8 bases matching TRBD2. The CDR3 sequence is CASSLRRAGDHNEQFF. The CDR3 bases are TGTGCCAGCAGCTTAAGGCGAGCGGGAGACCACAATGAGCAGTTCTTC. The variable domain in full, completed from reference TRBV7-3 and TRBJ2-1, reads GAGVSQTPSNKVTEKGKYVELRCDPISGHTALYWYRQSLGQGPEFLIYFQGTGAADDSGLPNDRFFAVRPEGSVSTLKIQRTERGDSAVYLCASSLRRAGDHNEQFFGPGTRLTVL.